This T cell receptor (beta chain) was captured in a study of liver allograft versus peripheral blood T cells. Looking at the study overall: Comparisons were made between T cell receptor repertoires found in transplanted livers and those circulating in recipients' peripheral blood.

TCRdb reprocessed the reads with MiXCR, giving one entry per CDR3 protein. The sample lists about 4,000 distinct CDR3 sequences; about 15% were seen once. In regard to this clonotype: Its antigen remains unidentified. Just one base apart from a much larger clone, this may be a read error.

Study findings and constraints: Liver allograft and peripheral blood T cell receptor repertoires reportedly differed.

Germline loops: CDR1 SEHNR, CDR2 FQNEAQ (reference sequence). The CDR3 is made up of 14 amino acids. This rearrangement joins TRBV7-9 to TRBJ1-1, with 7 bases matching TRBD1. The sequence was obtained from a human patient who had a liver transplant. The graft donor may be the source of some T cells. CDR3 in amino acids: CDSSLLTGETEAFF. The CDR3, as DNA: TGTGACAGCAGCTTACTCACAGGGGAAACTGAAGCTTTCTTT.